This TCR beta chain was observed in a study of blood T cells in healthy people across ages. Primed by a sample-barcoded 5' primer and a J-beta primer mix, a second PCR proceeded for about 6 to 12 cycles. TCRdb recomputed calls from the 5' RACE reads with MiXCR, one row per CDR3 protein. The repertoire holds roughly 930,000 distinct CDR3 sequences, under 50% seen once, with 13% in the top ten. The clonotype was recovered from a young man in good health. Sequencing was done on a sample of blood.

The CDR3 bases are TGTGCCAGCAGCGCCGCCGGGACTAGGGCAGATACGCAGTATTTT. Protein sequence: CASSAAGTRADTQYF. The chain couples TRBV9 to TRBJ2-3; 8 bases map to TRBD2. CDR1 and CDR2 from the germline V gene are SGDLS and YYNGEE. V lost 3 bases, J lost 4 bases, and 7 bases stayed unmatched. The CDR3 extends over 15 amino acids.